This TCR beta chain was found in a study of OX40 agonist ivuxolimab in advanced cancers. A note on the overall study: Ivuxolimab, which targeted the costimulatory receptor OX40 (CD134), was an agonistic, fully human IgG2 monoclonal antibody. Among the approximately 54 dose-escalation patients, around 19 had hepatocellular carcinoma, about 15 melanoma, 9 renal cell carcinoma and 9 head and neck cancer. Peripheral TCRbeta sequencing aimed to test whether ivuxolimab altered TCR sequence diversity and caused clonal T-cell expansion. The paper describes the monotherapy dose-escalation part (N of about 47 patients) of the phase I trial of ivuxolimab. Patients were allowed to have had prior anti-PD-1, anti-PD-L1 or anti-CTLA-4 therapy, and around 40% of the dose-escalation patients had previously received checkpoint inhibitors. Partial responses occurred in three dose-escalation patients, of whom one had hepatocellular carcinoma and two had cutaneous melanoma. The dose-escalation cohort was approximately 83% male with a mean age of approximately 59 years, ranging from about 20 to 85. Intravenous ivuxolimab was administered to patients every 2 weeks at six dose levels: 0.01, 0.1, 0.3, 1.5, 3 and 10 mg/kg. What the research found in general, with its limitations: The antigen specificity of the peripheral T cells that underwent clonal expansion was not determined. In partial responders in the 0.1-3.0 mg/kg groups, normalized peripheral clonal expansion was found to be among the lowest, especially among CD8+ T cells. Low levels of normalized T-cell clonal expansion were also shown by some nonresponding patients. On average, CD8+ T cells showed more expanded clones than CD4+ T cells after ivuxolimab. At doses from 0.1 to 3.0 mg/kg, clonal expansion was seen in both CD4+ and CD8+ blood T cells between baseline and week 6.

Patients with autoimmune disease history or receiving systemic immunosuppression were excluded from the trial. Peripheral blood for TCR sequencing was collected from all dose cohorts at baseline, on cycle 4 day 1, and on cycle 7 day 1. The samples were drawn from a first-in-human, open-label, multicenter phase I dose-escalation trial of ivuxolimab. The trial enrolled adults with locally advanced or metastatic head and neck squamous cell, hepatocellular, melanoma or renal cell carcinoma. Before TCR sequencing, CD4+ and CD8+ T cells were separately sorted from peripheral blood. About this clone: Its target antigen remains unknown. There are no base qualities to consult, and no much larger clone falls within one base.

Genomic DNA was isolated from the sorted cells so that the TCRbeta CDR3 region could be sequenced. TCRbeta CDR3 regions were sequenced using the immunoSEQ Assay. In TCRdb, the immuneACCESS table is reduced to in-frame sequences with V and J assigned. These tables do not hold every clone; where another copy was compared, an unresolved V gene accounts for under half, and the others remain unexplained. The sample contains about 100,000 clones, 90% of them found a single time. The ten largest clones represent approximately 0.34% of the sample. In the germline V gene (reference sequence), CDR1 corresponds to SGHNT and CDR2 to YYREEE. Including the terminal cysteine and phenylalanine, the CDR3 comprises 16 residues. Only the CDR3 DNA stays, 48 bases, in frame from base 1. Compared with germline, V lacks 4 bases and J lacks 1 base; bases without a gene match: 7.

The chain couples TRBV5-4 to TRBJ2-2; TRBD1 agrees with 7 junctional bases. The source is an adult with an advanced solid tumor such as melanoma, head and neck, liver or kidney cancer. Source: CD4+ or CD8+ T cells sorted from blood, taken in a trial of the OX40 agonist ivuxolimab. The nucleotides read TGTGCCAGCAGCACGACAGGGACCCGGAACACCGGGGAGCTGTTTTTT. Translated, it gives CASSTTGTRNTGELFF.